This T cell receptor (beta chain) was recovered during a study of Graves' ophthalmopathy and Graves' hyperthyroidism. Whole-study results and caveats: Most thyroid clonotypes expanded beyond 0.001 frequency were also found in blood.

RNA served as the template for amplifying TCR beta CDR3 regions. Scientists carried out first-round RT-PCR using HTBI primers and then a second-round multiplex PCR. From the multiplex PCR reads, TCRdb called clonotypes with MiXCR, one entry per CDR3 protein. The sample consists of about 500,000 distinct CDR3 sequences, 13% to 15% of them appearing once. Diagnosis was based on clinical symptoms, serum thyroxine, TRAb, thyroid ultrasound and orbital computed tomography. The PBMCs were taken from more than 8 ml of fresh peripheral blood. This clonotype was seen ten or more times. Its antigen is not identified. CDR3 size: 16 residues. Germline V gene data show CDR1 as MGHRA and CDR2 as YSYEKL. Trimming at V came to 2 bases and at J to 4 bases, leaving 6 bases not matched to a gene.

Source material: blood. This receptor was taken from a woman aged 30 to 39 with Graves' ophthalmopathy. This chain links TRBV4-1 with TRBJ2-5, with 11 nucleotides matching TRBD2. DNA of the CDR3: TGCGCCAGCAGCCAATATAGCGGGAGGGACCGAGAGACCCAGTACTTC. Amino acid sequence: CASSQYSGRDRETQYF.